The clone carrying this T cell receptor beta chain has just one count. The V end was cut by 0 bases, the J end by 0 bases, with 10 bases between. The CDR3 is 15 residues long. CDR1 and CDR2 from the germline V gene are SGHNT and YYREEE (reference sequence). Survey-level TCR beta sequencing used the immunoSEQ assay. This table comes from immunoSEQ multiplex PCR, and its TCRdb copy is limited to in-frame clones, with some not included. The data contain some 48,000 clones, over 90% of them singletons. The chain carries TRBV5-4 and TRBJ2-7; possibly TRBD2 for D (6 bases). The sequence was collected from a man aged 40-49 years with rheumatoid arthritis. The sample was PBMCs. CDR3 in DNA: TGTGCCAGCAGCTTGGGCGGGGCCTTCTCCTACGAGCAGTACTTC. Residues: CASSLGGAFSYEQYF.